The rows below give T cell receptor beta chains drawn from one sample of a study of cytomegalovirus exposure and HLA in healthy donors. Measured with immunoSEQ multiplex PCR; TCRdb has only the in-frame clones, and not every one. The table shows 170,000 or so clones, with roughly 75% occurring only once. Sequencing was done on a sample of PBMCs. The receptors originated from a woman in her fifties or sixties in good health and CMV-seropositive. CDR3s include the opening cysteine and the closing phenylalanine or tryptophan. D genes are given only for firm matches. Some rows mark clone size as missing; the rest say once, few, many or name a class of expanded clone.

J: TRBJ2-7; size: .; D: .; V: TRBV11-2; CDR3: CASSPDRSYEQYF; DNA: TGTGCCAGCAGCCCGGACAGATCCTACGAGCAGTACTTC
J: TRBJ1-6; size: .; D: .; V: TRBV9; CDR3: CASSVLVDPGSPLHF; DNA: TGTGCCAGCAGCGTATTGGTGGATCCAGGGTCACCCCTCCACTTT
J: TRBJ2-7; size: .; D: TRBD1; V: TRBV18; CDR3: CASSPTDRVGYEQYF; DNA: TGTGCCAGCTCACCTACGGACAGGGTCGGCTACGAGCAGTACTTC
J: TRBJ1-2; size: .; D: TRBD1; V: TRBV19; CDR3: CASSIGQGFYGYTF; DNA: TGTGCCAGTAGTATCGGACAGGGCTTCTATGGCTACACCTTC
J: TRBJ1-1; size: .; D: TRBD1; V: TRBV9; CDR3: CASSVGLGQGVRGEAFF; DNA: TGTGCCAGCAGCGTAGGACTGGGACAGGGGGTAAGAGGTGAAGCTTTCTTT
J: TRBJ1-1; size: .; D: .; V: TRBV13; CDR3: CASSLGGQLNTEAFF; DNA: TGTGCCAGCAGCTTAGGCGGACAGTTGAACACTGAAGCTTTCTTT
J: TRBJ1-4; size: .; D: .; V: TRBV30; CDR3: CAWSPGVSGEKLFF; DNA: TGTGCCTGGAGCCCGGGGGTCTCTGGGGAAAAACTGTTTTTT
J: TRBJ1-1; size: .; D: .; V: TRBV11-2; CDR3: CASSSTDRRSF; DNA: TGTGCCAGCAGCTCGACCGACAGGCGTAGCTTT
J: TRBJ1-1; size: .; D: .; V: TRBV9; CDR3: CAGSPEGLWRTNTEAFF; DNA: TGTGCCGGCAGCCCAGAGGGCTTGTGGCGGACTAACACTGAAGCTTTCTTT
J: TRBJ1-2; size: .; D: .; V: TRBV27; CDR3: CASRQTGTQRGYTF; DNA: TGTGCCAGCAGGCAAACCGGGACACAGAGAGGCTACACCTTC
J: TRBJ2-2; size: .; D: .; V: TRBV5-1; CDR3: CASSLVGGQYTGELFF; DNA: TGCGCCAGCAGCTTGGTGGGGGGACAGTACACCGGGGAGCTGTTTTTT
J: TRBJ2-5; size: few; D: .; V: TRBV4-1; CDR3: CASSQGLTEQETQYF; DNA: TGCGCCAGCAGCCAAGGACTGACAGAGCAAGAGACCCAGTACTTC
J: TRBJ2-5; size: .; D: TRBD2; V: TRBV10-1; CDR3: CASLAGGQETQYF; DNA: TGCGCCAGCCTGGCGGGGGGGCAAGAGACCCAGTACTTC
J: TRBJ1-1; size: .; D: TRBD1; V: TRBV2; CDR3: CASSGRQGTVAFF; DNA: TGTGCCAGCAGTGGACGACAGGGTACGGTTGCTTTCTTT
J: TRBJ2-2; size: .; D: .; V: TRBV7-6; CDR3: CASSLDTGIGELFF; DNA: TGTGCCAGCAGCTTGGACACAGGGATCGGGGAGCTGTTTTTT
J: TRBJ1-2; size: .; D: .; V: TRBV11-2; CDR3: CASSSQNRAGNYNTF; DNA: TGTGCCAGCAGCTCCCAGAATCGGGCCGGGAATTATAACACCTTC
J: TRBJ1-6; size: .; D: .; V: TRBV2; CDR3: CASRGPYNSPLHF; DNA: TGTGCCAGCAGGGGGCCTTATAATTCACCCCTCCACTTT
J: TRBJ2-5; size: .; D: .; V: TRBV13; CDR3: CASRAGPGETQYF; DNA: TGTGCCAGCAGGGCCGGTCCCGGGGAGACCCAGTACTTC
J: TRBJ2-3; size: once; D: .; V: TRBV19; CDR3: CASSSGLSTDTQYF; DNA: TGTGCCAGTAGTAGCGGGTTGAGCACAGATACGCAGTATTTT
J: TRBJ1-2; size: .; D: .; V: TRBV28; CDR3: CASSLSRPGEGYTF; DNA: TGTGCCAGCAGTTTAAGTAGGCCAGGGGAAGGCTACACCTTC
J: TRBJ1-4; size: .; D: TRBD1; V: TRBV10-3; CDR3: CAISDRGQDPRNEKLFF; DNA: TGTGCCATCAGTGATAGGGGACAGGACCCCCGTAATGAAAAACTGTTTTTT
J: TRBJ2-2; size: .; D: .; V: TRBV7-8; CDR3: CASSFTGPGELFF; DNA: TGTGCCAGCAGCTTTACAGGGCCCGGGGAGCTGTTTTTT
J: TRBJ1-6; size: .; D: TRBD1; V: TRBV5-6; CDR3: CASTLLEETGFDSPLHF; DNA: TGTGCCAGCACCCTGCTTGAGGAGACAGGGTTTGATTCACCCCTCCACTTT
J: TRBJ1-1; size: .; D: .; V: TRBV7-2; CDR3: CASSLRGMPSSQAFF; DNA: TGTGCCAGCAGCTTACGTGGCATGCCTTCTTCCCAAGCTTTCTTT
J: TRBJ2-1; size: .; D: TRBD2; V: TRBV18; CDR3: CASSPVAGGHSYNEQFF; DNA: TGTGCCAGCTCACCAGTAGCGGGAGGACACTCCTACAATGAGCAGTTCTTC
J: TRBJ2-7; size: few; D: TRBD1; V: TRBV7-7; CDR3: CASSQTTGSDEQYF; DNA: TGTGCTAGCAGCCAAACGACAGGGTCCGACGAGCAGTACTTC